This T cell receptor beta chain was retrieved from a study of monozygotic twins with inflammatory bowel disease. Eight separate reactions per sample yielded the cDNA. Reprocessing the 5' RACE reads, TCRdb reports a single entry for every CDR3 protein and omits DNA. Across under 350,000 distinct CDR3 sequences, the top ten clones capture less than 6.5% of the sample. In germline, CDR1 is SGHAT, CDR2 FQDESV (reference sequence). The CDR3 is made up of 18 amino acids. With regard to this clonotype: Its specificity is unknown.

Study-wide findings and caveats: The study found lower TCRbeta diversity (inverse Simpson) in IBD patients than in healthy co-twins. A lone strong IBD-associated signal or clonotype found no support.

The source is a human donor with ulcerative colitis or Crohn's disease, or a healthy co-twin of an affected twin (not recorded which). The chain uses TRBV11-1 and TRBJ1-4. Sequenced input: blood. The CDR3 loop reads CASSLPLSLRPTNEKLFF.